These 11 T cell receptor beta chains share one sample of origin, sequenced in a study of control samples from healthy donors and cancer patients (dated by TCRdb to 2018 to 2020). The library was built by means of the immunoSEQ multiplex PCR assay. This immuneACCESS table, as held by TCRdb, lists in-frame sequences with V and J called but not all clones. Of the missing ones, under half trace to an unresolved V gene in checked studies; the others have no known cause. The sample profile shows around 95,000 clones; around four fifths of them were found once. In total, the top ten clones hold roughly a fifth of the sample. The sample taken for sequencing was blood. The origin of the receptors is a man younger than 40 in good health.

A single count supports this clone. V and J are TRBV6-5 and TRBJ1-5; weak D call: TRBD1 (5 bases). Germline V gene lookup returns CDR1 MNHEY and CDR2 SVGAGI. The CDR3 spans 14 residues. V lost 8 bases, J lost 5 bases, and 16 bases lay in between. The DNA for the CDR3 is TGTGCCAGCCGCCCGGGGGGGTACGATCAGCCCCAGCATTTT. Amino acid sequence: CASRPGGYDQPQHF.

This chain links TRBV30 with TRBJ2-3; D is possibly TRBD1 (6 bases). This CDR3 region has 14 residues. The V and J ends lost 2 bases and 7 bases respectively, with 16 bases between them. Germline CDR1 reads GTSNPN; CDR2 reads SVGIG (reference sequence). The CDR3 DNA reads TGTGCCTGGAGTCCCACCCTGGACAGTTATACGCAGTATTTT. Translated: CAWSPTLDSYTQYF.

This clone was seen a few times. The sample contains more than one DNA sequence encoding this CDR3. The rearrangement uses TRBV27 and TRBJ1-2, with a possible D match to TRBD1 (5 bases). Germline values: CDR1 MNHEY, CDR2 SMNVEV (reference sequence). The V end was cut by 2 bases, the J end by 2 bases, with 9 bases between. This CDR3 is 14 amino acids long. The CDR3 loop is CASSLSGGNYGYTF. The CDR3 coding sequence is TGTGCCAGCAGTTTAAGTGGGGGAAACTATGGCTACACCTTC.

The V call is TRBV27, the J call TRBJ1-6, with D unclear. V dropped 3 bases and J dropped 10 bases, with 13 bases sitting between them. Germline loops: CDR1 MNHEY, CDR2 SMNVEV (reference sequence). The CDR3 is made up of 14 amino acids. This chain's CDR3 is CASSFGVGQSPLHF. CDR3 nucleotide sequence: TGTGCCAGCAGTTTTGGTGTCGGCCAATCACCCCTCCACTTT.

CDR3 sequence reads: CASSQERGANYGYTF. In nucleotides, the CDR3 is TGTGCCAGCAGTCAGGAGCGAGGTGCTAACTATGGCTACACCTTC. This chain uses TRBV6-4 with TRBJ1-2; no clear D gene. Germline loops: CDR1 MRHNA, CDR2 SNTAGT. The V end was cut by 5 bases, the J end by 0 bases, with 13 bases between. CDR3 length: 15 amino acids.

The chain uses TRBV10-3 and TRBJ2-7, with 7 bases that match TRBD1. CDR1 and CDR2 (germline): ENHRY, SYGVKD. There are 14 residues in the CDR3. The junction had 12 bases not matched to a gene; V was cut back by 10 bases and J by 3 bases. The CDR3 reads CATSLRDSHYEQYF. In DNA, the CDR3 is TGTGCCACGTCCTTACGGGACAGCCACTACGAGCAGTACTTC.

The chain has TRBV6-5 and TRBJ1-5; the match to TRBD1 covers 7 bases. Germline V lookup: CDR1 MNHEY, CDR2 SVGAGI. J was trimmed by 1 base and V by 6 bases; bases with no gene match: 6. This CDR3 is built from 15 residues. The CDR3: CASSLGTASNQPQHF. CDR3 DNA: TGTGCCAGCAGCCTCGGGACAGCGAGCAATCAGCCCCAGCATTTT.

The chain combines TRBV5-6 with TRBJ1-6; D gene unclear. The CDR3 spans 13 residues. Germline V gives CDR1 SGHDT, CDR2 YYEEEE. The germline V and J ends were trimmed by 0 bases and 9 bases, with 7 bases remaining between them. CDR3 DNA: TGTGCCAGCAGCTTGGAAGATGGTTCACCCCTCCACTTT. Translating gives CASSLEDGSPLHF.

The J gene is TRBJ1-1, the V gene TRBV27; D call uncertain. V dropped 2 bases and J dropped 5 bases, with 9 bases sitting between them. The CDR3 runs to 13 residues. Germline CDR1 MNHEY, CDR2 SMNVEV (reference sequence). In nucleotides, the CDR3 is TGTGCCAGCAGTTTAAGGGTGGCGACTGAAGCTTTCTTT. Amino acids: CASSLRVATEAFF.

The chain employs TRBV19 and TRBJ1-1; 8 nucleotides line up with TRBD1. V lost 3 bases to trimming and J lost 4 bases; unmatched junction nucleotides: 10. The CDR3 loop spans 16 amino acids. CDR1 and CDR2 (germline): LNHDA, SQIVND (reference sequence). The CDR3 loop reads CASSISAGGGGTEAFF. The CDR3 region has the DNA TGTGCCAGTAGTATTTCGGCAGGGGGCGGGGGCACTGAAGCTTTCTTT. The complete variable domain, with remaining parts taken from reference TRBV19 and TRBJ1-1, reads DGGITQSPKYLFRKEGQNVTLSCEQNLNHDAMYWYRQDPGQGLRLIYYSQIVNDFQKGDIAEGYSVSREKKESFPLTVTSAQKNPTAFYLCASSISAGGGGTEAFFGQGTRLTVV.

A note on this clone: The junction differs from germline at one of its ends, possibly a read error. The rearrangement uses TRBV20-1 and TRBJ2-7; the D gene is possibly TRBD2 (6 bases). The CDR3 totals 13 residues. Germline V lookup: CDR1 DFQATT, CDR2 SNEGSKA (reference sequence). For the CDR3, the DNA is TGCAGCGCTAGTCTTAGCGGAGCCTACGAGCAGTACTTC. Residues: CSASLSGAYEQYF.